The T cell receptor (beta chain) under discussion was sequenced for a study of blood T cell repertoires in COVID-19 (dated by TCRdb to about 2020). Turning to the overall study: Collaborator samples came from the United States, Italy and Spain and covered acute and convalescent phases of COVID-19. The prospective study material was composed of cDNA or gDNA derived from T cells, B-cell-depleted T cells, or PBMCs. The repertoires were made available in a free public database intended to serve as a resource for research on the immune response to SARS-CoV-2. Nearly every sample came with metadata listing a de-identified subject ID, COVID-19 status, age in years and sex. Samples came from the ongoing ImmuneRACE study (first 160 participants) plus 1,254 subjects from 6 global collaborators. Where HLA class I and class II types were available, the types were taken from metadata supplied by the sample provider, not from assay-based typing. Deeply sampled blood TCRbeta repertoires from subjects exposed to, actively infected with, or recovered from COVID-19 were included in the dataset.

What the study reported, not specific to this receptor: How much clinical and demographic metadata was included differed by source and by participant, and the metadata was provided uncurated.

The junction carries 11 bases between V and J, which are trimmed by 5 bases and 2 bases respectively. From cysteine to phenylalanine, the CDR3 is 14 amino acids long. CDR3 DNA only is kept here, 42 bases in frame from base 1. CDR1 and CDR2 were assigned from the germline V gene (reference sequence) as SEHNR and FQNEAQ. Comments on this clone: No cognate antigen has been identified for it. Per-nucleotide qualities are absent, and no much larger clonotype sits a single base away.

The collaborating institutions used their own protocols to collect whole blood in K2EDTA tubes. Collaborator samples were shipped for TCRbeta analysis as frozen whole blood, isolated PBMCs, or DNA extracted from either sample type. TCRbeta CDR3 regions were amplified from genomic DNA by means of the immunoSEQ Assay, a bias-controlled multiplex PCR. In the source study's methods: Within the assay, amplification of reference gene primers was used to estimate how many nucleated cells each sample contained. To quantify the absolute abundance of each unique TCRbeta CDR3 rearrangement, sequence reads were collapsed and filtered. Productive Simpson clonality was computed per sample as the square root of Simpson's diversity index over productive rearrangements. TCRdb obtained this table from immuneACCESS and retained in-frame rearrangements with V and J assigned. These tables miss some clones; where compared with another copy, unresolved V genes account for less than half of the shortfall, and the remainder is unexplained. V, J and clone size are those of that table, while D and trimming were read from the DNA. This sample holds about 88,000 clones; around nine tenths were observed only once. Of the sample, around 3% is held by the ten largest clones.

Sequenced: peripheral blood. The TCR comes from an elderly woman with acute or convalescent COVID-19. The chain is made from TRBV7-9 and TRBJ2-3, with an unclear D gene assignment. The CDR3: CASSGPRYTDTQYF. The DNA sequence is given as TGTGCCAGCAGCGGTCCGCGATACACAGATACGCAGTATTTT.